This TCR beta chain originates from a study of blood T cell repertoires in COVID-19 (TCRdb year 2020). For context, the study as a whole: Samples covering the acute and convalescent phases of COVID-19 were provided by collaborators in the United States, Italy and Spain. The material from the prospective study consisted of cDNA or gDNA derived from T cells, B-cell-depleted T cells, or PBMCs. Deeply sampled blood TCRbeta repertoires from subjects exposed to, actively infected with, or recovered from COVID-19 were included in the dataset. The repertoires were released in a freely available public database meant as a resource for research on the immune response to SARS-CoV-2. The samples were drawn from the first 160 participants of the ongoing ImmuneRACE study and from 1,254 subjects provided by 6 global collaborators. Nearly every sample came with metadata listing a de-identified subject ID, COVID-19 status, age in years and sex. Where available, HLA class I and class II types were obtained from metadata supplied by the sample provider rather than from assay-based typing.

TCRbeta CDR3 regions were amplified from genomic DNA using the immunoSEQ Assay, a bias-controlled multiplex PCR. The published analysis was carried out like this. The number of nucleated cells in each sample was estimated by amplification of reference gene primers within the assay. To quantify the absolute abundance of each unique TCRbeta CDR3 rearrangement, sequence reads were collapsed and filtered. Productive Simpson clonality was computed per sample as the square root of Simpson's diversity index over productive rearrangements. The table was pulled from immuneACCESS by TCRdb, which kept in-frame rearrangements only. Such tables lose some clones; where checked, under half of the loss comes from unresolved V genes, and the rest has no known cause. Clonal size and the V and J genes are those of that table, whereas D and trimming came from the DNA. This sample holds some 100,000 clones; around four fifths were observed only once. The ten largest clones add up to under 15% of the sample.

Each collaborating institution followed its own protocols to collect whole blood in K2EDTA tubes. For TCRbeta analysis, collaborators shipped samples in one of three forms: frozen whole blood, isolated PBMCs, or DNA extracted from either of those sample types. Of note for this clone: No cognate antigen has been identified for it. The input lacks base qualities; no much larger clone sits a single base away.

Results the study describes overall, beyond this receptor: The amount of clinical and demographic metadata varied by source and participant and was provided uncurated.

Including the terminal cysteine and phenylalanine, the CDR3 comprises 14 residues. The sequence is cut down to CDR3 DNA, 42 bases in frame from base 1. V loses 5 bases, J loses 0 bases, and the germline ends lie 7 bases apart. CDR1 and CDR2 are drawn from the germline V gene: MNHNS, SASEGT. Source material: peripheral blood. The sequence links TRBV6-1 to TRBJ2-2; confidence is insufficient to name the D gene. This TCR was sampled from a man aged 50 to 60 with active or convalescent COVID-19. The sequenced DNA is TGTGCCAGCAGTTATGGGCCGAACACCGGGGAGCTGTTTTTT. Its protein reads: CASSYGPNTGELFF.